This T cell receptor (beta chain) was retrieved from a study of blood T cell repertoires in COVID-19. Profiling relied on immunoSEQ multiplex PCR, and the TCRdb table lists in-frame clones only, not all of them. This table has under 300,000 clones, 65% to 90% appearing once. The germline V gene has CDR1 LNHDA and CDR2 SQIVND (reference sequence). V lost 5 bases and J 5 bases, leaving 20 bases between the germline ends. CDR3 length equals 16 residues. The sequence derives from a man aged 40-50 years who had recovered from COVID-19. This chain uses TRBV19 with TRBJ2-3; the D gene is possibly TRBD1 (6 bases). Sequencing was carried out using peripheral blood. DNA of the CDR3: TGTGCCAGTAGTTCGCTAACAGGGTTCGGGAAAGATACGCAGTATTTT. It specifies CASSSLTGFGKDTQYF. Full variable domain (remainder filled in from reference TRBV19 and TRBJ2-3): DGGITQSPKYLFRKEGQNVTLSCEQNLNHDAMYWYRQDPGQGLRLIYYSQIVNDFQKGDIAEGYSVSREKKESFPLTVTSAQKNPTAFYLCASSSLTGFGKDTQYFGPGTRLTVL.